The clone carrying this T cell receptor (beta chain) came up many times. As yet, its antigen is unknown. This CDR3 comprises 13 residues. CDR1 LNHNV and CDR2 YYDKDF come from the germline V gene (reference sequence). V lost 3 bases and J 4 bases, leaving 9 bases between the germline ends. TCRdb analysed the 5' RACE reads with MiXCR anew, one entry per CDR3 protein. The sample holds about 400,000 distinct CDR3 sequences, 6.2% seen once. The sample is drawn from a study of T cells after yellow fever vaccination. Study background: In the case of low-cell-number fractions, SMART-Seq v4 Ultra Low Input was used for preparation. Study-wide findings and caveats: Highly abundant clonotypes carried over from the bulk population could end up in FACS-sorted repertoires as contaminants. Most clones from primary vaccination were detected again post-booster (about 96% CD4, approximately 90% CD8).

The clonotype was recovered from a man aged 25 to 45 who received the YFV17D yellow fever vaccine. The material sequenced was PBMCs, taken 5 days after the yellow fever booster vaccination. The chain joins TRBV15 to TRBJ1-2, with a tentative D call TRBD1 (5 bases). CDR3 in amino acids: CATSRGGTYGYTF. CDR3 coding DNA: TGTGCCACCAGCAGGGGGGGAACCTATGGCTACACCTTC. The full variable domain, in which reference TRBV15 and TRBJ1-2 provide the parts outside the CDR3, is DAMVIQNPRYQVTQFGKPVTLSCSQTLNHNVMYWYQQKSSQAPKLLFHYYDKDFNNEADTPDNFQSRRPNTSFCFLDIRSPGLGDTAMYLCATSRGGTYGYTFGSGTRLTVV.